The clone carrying this T cell receptor (beta chain) was detected only once. Sequenced by immunoSEQ multiplex PCR; TCRdb stores in-frame clones only, minus some. The sample records 330,000 or so clones, more than 70% being singletons. Individuals drawn from 24 US areas were about 18 to 90 years old. Participants had their cohort set by participant-reported clinical history. The data are from a study of blood T cell repertoires in COVID-19. Study-level information: From the United States, Italy and Spain came samples of acute and convalescent COVID-19.

Trimming pared 7 bases from V and 7 bases from J, leaving 16 bases between. Germline values: CDR1 MDHEN, CDR2 SYDVKM. This CDR3 is built from 14 residues. The chain uses TRBV28 and TRBJ2-2, with D possibly being TRBD2 (7 bases). Sequenced sample: PBMCs or T cells enriched from blood (not recorded which). The receptor was derived from a man aged 40-50 years in a cohort exposed to, infected with or recovered from COVID-19 (not recorded which). CDR3 bases: TGTGCCAGCATGGGCGGGGGCCTCGACGGGGAGCTGTTTTTT. This translates into CASMGGGLDGELFF.